What follows are 17 T cell receptor beta chains derived from one specimen sequenced in a study of T cell responses to AZD1222 COVID-19 vaccine. Some clones are missing from TCRdb's copy, which holds only in-frame ones; the method was immunoSEQ multiplex PCR. The sample has around 120,000 clones, about 91% seen once; the top ten hold approximately 1.4%. Source: peripheral blood, taken 28 days after the second AZD1222 dose. These receptors were taken from an adult who received the AZD1222 COVID-19 vaccine.

The rearrangement joins TRBV7-8 to TRBJ2-2; 8 positions match TRBD2. V was pared by 1 base and J by 7 bases, with 17 bases of the junction left unmatched. The CDR3 totals 19 residues. Germline-derived CDR1 and CDR2 are SGHVS and FQNEAQ. CDR3: CASSLVRREGRGGGGELFF. In nucleotides, the CDR3 is TGTGCCAGCAGCTTAGTGCGTCGGGAGGGCCGAGGTGGTGGCGGGGAGCTGTTTTTT.

The V gene is TRBV6-2 or TRBV6-3, the J gene TRBJ2-3; D is uncertain. Trimming left V 6 bases short and J 1 base short, with 8 bases between. The CDR3 runs to 13 residues. CDR1 is MNHEY and CDR2 is SVGEGT in the germline V gene. CDR3 DNA sequence: TGTGCCAGCAGCCTACAGCGCACAGATACGCAGTATTTT. This gives the protein CASSLQRTDTQYF.

V usage is TRBV30 and J usage is TRBJ2-1, with 12 bases matching TRBD1. Trimming at V came to 5 bases and at J to 7 bases, leaving 6 bases not matched to a gene. The CDR3 consists of 14 residues. From germline, CDR1 is GTSNPN and CDR2 SVGIG (reference sequence). Written as DNA, the CDR3 is TGTGCCTGGGGGGGACAGGGGGCTCGAAATGAGCAGTTCTTC. Protein: CAWGGQGARNEQFF.

The genes are TRBV11-2 and TRBJ1-2; D may be TRBD1 (5 bases). The V end lost 4 bases, the J end lost 4 bases, and 16 bases lay between the germline ends. Germline loops: CDR1 SGHAT, CDR2 FQNNGV. CDR3 length: 15 amino acids. The CDR3 nucleotides read TGTGCCAGCAGCTATGGAGGGACCTCTATCTATGGCTACACCTTC. This encodes CASSYGGTSIYGYTF.

The J gene is TRBJ1-1, the V gene TRBV19; D is uncertain. There are 14 residues in the CDR3. The V end was cut by 3 bases, the J end by 5 bases, with 13 bases between. The germline V gene encodes CDR1 LNHDA and CDR2 SQIVND (reference sequence). The CDR3 is CASSIQARGTEAFF. The CDR3 DNA follows: TGTGCCAGTAGTATTCAGGCTCGTGGGACTGAAGCTTTCTTT.

J is TRBJ2-7 and V is TRBV3-1 (or the pseudogene TRBV3-2); D perhaps matches TRBD2 (5 bases). V lost 1 base and J 3 bases, leaving 10 bases between the germline ends. Germline CDR1 and CDR2: LGHDT and YNNKEL (reference sequence). The CDR3 consists of 14 residues. Here the CDR3 reads CASSQVLANYEQYF. The CDR3 DNA sequence: TGTGCCAGCAGCCAAGTCCTAGCCAACTACGAGCAGTACTTC.

The chain links TRBV30 to TRBJ2-2; TRBD2 agrees at 7 bases. The CDR3 sequence is 14 residues long. The trim removed 0 bases at V and 7 bases at J, leaving 5 bases unmatched. The germline V gene has CDR1 GTSNPN and CDR2 SVGIG (reference sequence). This CDR3 reads CAWSVGGGYGELFF. CDR3 in DNA: TGTGCCTGGAGTGTTGGGGGAGGGTACGGGGAGCTGTTTTTT.

The V and J genes are TRBV19 and TRBJ1-2; D ambiguous. CDR1 and CDR2 (germline): LNHDA, SQIVND (reference sequence). The CDR3 has 13 residues. V dropped 5 bases and J dropped 3 bases, with 10 bases sitting between them. The CDR3 loop is CASSLLPHYGYTF. CDR3 DNA sequence: TGTGCCAGTAGTTTACTTCCACACTATGGCTACACCTTC.

The CDR3 here is CASSLRGNYGYTF. In nucleotides, the CDR3 is TGTGCCAGCAGCTTAAGGGGAAACTATGGCTACACCTTC. J is TRBJ1-2 and V is TRBV13; weak D call: TRBD1 (5 bases). There are 13 residues in the CDR3. V was pared by 2 bases and J by 2 bases, with 6 bases between. The V gene's germline CDR1 is PRHDT and CDR2 FYEKMQ (reference sequence).

The gene calls are TRBV7-2 and TRBJ1-1, with D possibly being TRBD1 (6 bases). The CDR3 runs to 16 residues. Germline V CDR1 and CDR2: SGHTA, FQGNSA. The V end was cut by 5 bases, the J end by 2 bases, with 18 bases between. CDR3 nucleotide sequence: TGTGCCAGCAGCCGGAACAGGGCAGGGTTAAACACTGAAGCTTTCTTT. This encodes CASSRNRAGLNTEAFF.

J is TRBJ1-5 and V is TRBV28, with D uncertain. From germline, CDR1 is MDHEN and CDR2 SYDVKM. The CDR3 spans 16 residues. V lost 3 bases and J 0 bases, leaving 12 bases between the germline ends. CDR3 DNA: TGTGCCAGCAGTTTGTATCCCAAATATAGCAATCAGCCCCAGCATTTT. Its protein is CASSLYPKYSNQPQHF. The entire variable domain, with the rest obtained from reference TRBV28 and TRBJ1-5, is as follows: DVKVTQSSRYLVKRTGEKVFLECVQDMDHENMFWYRQDPGLGLRLIYFSYDVKMKEKGDIPEGYSVSREKKERFSLILESASTNQTSMYLCASSLYPKYSNQPQHFGDGTRLSIL.

This chain joins TRBV7-9 and TRBJ2-7; perhaps TRBD2 as D (6 bases). Deletions cut 8 bases from V and 1 base from J, with 15 bases between. From germline, CDR1 is SEHNR and CDR2 FQNEAQ (reference sequence). The CDR3 has 14 residues. The CDR3 DNA follows: TGTGCCAGCCGCTCCGGGACTCTATCCTACGAGCAGTACTTC. It translates to CASRSGTLSYEQYF.

The genes are TRBV5-1 and TRBJ1-6; no clear D. Germline values: CDR1 SGHRS, CDR2 YFSETQ. CDR3 length: 13 amino acids. Trimming took 4 bases from V and 8 from J, leaving 10 bases between them. DNA of the CDR3: TGCGCCAGCAGCGCCCTCGAGGATTCACCCCTCCACTTT. Protein: CASSALEDSPLHF.

This chain uses TRBV14 with TRBJ2-3; D is possibly TRBD1 (6 bases). CDR3 length equals 17 residues. Germline loops: CDR1 SGHDN, CDR2 FVKESK. V lost 4 bases and J 2 bases, leaving 19 bases between the germline ends. DNA for the CDR3: TGTGCCAGCAGCCCCAGGGGCTACACGAGTCTCACAGATACGCAGTATTTT. Translation gives CASSPRGYTSLTDTQYF.

In its sample, this clone was seen once. This chain uses TRBV6-5 with TRBJ2-3, with D tentatively TRBD2 (5 bases). The CDR3 is made up of 13 amino acids. Germline V gives CDR1 MNHEY, CDR2 SVGAGI. V dropped 7 bases and J dropped 6 bases, with 14 bases sitting between them. CDR3 DNA sequence: TGTGCCAGCAACCGGGATTGGGATGATACGCAGTATTTT. This encodes CASNRDWDDTQYF.

This clone was seen more than once but under ten times. This chain joins TRBV6-4 and TRBJ2-1; D is unclear. This CDR3 contains 13 residues. The V end lost 0 bases, the J end lost 3 bases, and 3 bases lay between the germline ends. Germline V gene data show CDR1 as MRHNA and CDR2 as SNTAGT. The CDR3 coding sequence is TGTGCCAGCAGTGACTCGGACTACAATGAGCAGTTCTTC. Translation gives CASSDSDYNEQFF.

This rearrangement joins TRBV2 to TRBJ2-3; the D gene is possibly TRBD2 (7 bases). The germline CDR1 and CDR2 sequences are SNHLY and FYNNEI. CDR3 length: 15 residues. Trimming left V 6 bases short and J 5 bases short, with 18 bases between. CDR3 in amino acids: CASSLRGGYRDTQYF. The CDR3 nucleotides read TGTGCCAGCAGCCTCAGGGGAGGGTACAGAGATACGCAGTATTTT.